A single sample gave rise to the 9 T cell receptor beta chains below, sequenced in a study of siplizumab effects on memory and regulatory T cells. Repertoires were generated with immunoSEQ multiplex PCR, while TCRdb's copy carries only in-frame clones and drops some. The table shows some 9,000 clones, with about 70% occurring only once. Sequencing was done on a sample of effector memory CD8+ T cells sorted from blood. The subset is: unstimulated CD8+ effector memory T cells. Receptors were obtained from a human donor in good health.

This CDR3 is CASSESEGPAYEQYF. The CDR3, as DNA: TGTGCCAGCAGTGAAAGCGAGGGCCCGGCCTACGAGCAGTACTTC. The genes are TRBV6-1 and TRBJ2-5; D may be TRBD2 (5 bases). The J call may be mistaken, given a closer DNA end match to TRBJ2-7. Germline values: CDR1 MNHNS, CDR2 SASEGT. The CDR3 runs 15 residues.

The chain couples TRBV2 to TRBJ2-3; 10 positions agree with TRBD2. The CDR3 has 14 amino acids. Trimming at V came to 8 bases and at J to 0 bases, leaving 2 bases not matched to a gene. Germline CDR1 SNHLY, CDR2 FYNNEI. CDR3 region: CASVLAGSTDTQYF. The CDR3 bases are TGTGCCAGCGTACTAGCGGGGAGCACAGATACGCAGTATTTT. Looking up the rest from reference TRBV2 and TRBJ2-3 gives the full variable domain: EPEVTQTPSHQVTQMGQEVILRCVPISNHLYFYWYRQILGQKVEFLVSFYNNEISEKSEIFDDQFSVERPDGSNFTLKIRSTKLEDSAMYFCASVLAGSTDTQYFGPGTRLTVL.

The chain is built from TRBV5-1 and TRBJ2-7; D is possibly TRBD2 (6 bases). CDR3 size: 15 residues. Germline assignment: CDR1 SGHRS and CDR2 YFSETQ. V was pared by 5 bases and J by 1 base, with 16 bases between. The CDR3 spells CASSLEGSGSYEQYF. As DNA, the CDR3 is TGCGCCAGCAGTCTGGAGGGTAGCGGATCCTACGAGCAGTACTTC.

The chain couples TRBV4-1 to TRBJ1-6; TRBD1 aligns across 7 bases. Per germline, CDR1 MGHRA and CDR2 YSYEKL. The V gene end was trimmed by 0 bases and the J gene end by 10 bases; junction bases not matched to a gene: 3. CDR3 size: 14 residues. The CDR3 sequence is CASSQEQGYSPLHF. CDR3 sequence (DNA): TGCGCCAGCAGCCAAGAACAGGGGTACTCACCCCTCCACTTT.

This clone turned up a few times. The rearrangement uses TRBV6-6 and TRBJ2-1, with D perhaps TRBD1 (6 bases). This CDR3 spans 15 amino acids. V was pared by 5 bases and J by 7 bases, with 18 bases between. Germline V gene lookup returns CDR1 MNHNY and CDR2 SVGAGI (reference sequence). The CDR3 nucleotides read TGTGCCAGCAGTCACGAGGGACAAGCTTTTAATGAGCAGTTCTTC. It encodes CASSHEGQAFNEQFF.

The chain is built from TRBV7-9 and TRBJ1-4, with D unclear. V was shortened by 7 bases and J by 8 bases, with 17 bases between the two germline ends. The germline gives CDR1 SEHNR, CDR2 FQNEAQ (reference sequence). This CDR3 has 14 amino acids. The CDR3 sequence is CASIDSRNSEKLFF. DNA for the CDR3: TGTGCCAGCATCGATTCCAGGAACTCGGAAAAACTGTTTTTT.

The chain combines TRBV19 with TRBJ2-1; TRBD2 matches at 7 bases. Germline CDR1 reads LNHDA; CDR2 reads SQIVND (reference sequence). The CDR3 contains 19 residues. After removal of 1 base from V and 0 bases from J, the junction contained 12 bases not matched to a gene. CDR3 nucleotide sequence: TGTGCCAGTAGTATAGTGTTGGGAACTAGCGAGAGCTCCTACAATGAGCAGTTCTTC. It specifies CASSIVLGTSESSYNEQFF.

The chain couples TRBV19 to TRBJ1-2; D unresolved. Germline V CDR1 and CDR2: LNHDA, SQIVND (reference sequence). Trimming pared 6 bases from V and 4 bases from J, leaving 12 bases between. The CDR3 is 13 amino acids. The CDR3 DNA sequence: TGTGCCAGTAGATCCGGACGGATCTATGGCTACACCTTC. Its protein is CASRSGRIYGYTF. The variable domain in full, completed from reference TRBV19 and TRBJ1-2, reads DGGITQSPKYLFRKEGQNVTLSCEQNLNHDAMYWYRQDPGQGLRLIYYSQIVNDFQKGDIAEGYSVSREKKESFPLTVTSAQKNPTAFYLCASRSGRIYGYTFGSGTRLTVV.

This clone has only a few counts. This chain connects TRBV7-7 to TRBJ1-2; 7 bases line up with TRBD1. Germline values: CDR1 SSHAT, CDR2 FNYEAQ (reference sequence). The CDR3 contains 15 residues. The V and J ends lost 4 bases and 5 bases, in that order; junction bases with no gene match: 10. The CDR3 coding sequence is TGTGCCAGCAGCTACAGCGCCGGGACAGCTTATGGCTACACCTTC. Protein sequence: CASSYSAGTAYGYTF.